Listed below are T cell receptor beta chains from one sample, sequenced in a study of identical twins. TCRdb re-analysed the 5' RACE reads in MiXCR, keeping a single row per CDR3 protein. Among around 490,000 distinct CDR3 sequences listed, approximately 20% were seen once. The same data also contributed to another study, on yellow fever vaccine responses in identical twins.

Source material: CD4+ T cells sorted from blood. The receptors originated from a woman under 30 in good health. Both conserved end residues are part of each CDR3. A D gene is named only where the DNA matches it firmly. Where a row states a size, it is once, few, many or the class of an expanded clone; other rows omit it.

j_call v_call clone_size d_call cdr3_aa cdr3_nt
TRBJ2-5 TRBV20-1 many - CSARDGGQETQYF TGCAGTGCTAGAGATGGAGGCCAAGAGACCCAGTACTTC
TRBJ2-2 TRBV20-1 - - CSALTSITGELFF TGCAGCGCGCTTACCTCTATCACCGGGGAGCTGTTTTTT
TRBJ2-5 TRBV10-3 few - CAISPRGGETQYF TGTGCCATCAGTCCCAGGGGGGGAGAGACCCAGTACTTC
TRBJ2-7 TRBV14 - - CASSQDDGPYEQYF TGTGCCAGCAGCCAAGACGATGGGCCATACGAGCAGTACTTC
TRBJ2-1 TRBV4-2 - TRBD2 CASSQDGPSVSSGRRDEQFF TGTGCCAGCAGCCAAGATGGCCCGAGTGTTTCTAGCGGGAGGCGGGATGAGCAGTTCTTC
TRBJ1-5 TRBV6-1 few - CASSEAGGLQPQHF TGTGCCAGCAGTGAAGCGGGGGGTTTGCAGCCCCAGCATTTT
TRBJ1-2 TRBV4-1 many - CASSQDSSAGSPHYGYTF TGCGCCAGCAGCCAAGATAGTTCTGCAGGGTCCCCCCACTATGGCTACACCTTC
TRBJ1-2 TRBV20-1 - - CSAREQGVYGYTF TGCAGTGCTAGAGAGCAGGGTGTCTATGGCTACACCTTC
TRBJ2-7 TRBV15 - TRBD2 CATSRDRGLAGHEQYF TGTGCCACCAGCAGAGATCGAGGACTAGCGGGACACGAGCAGTACTTC
TRBJ2-3 TRBV10-3 - TRBD2 CAISRTGLAGIDTQYF TGTGCCATCAGCCGGACGGGACTAGCGGGAATAGATACGCAGTATTTT
TRBJ1-2 TRBV20-1 few TRBD1 CSARDGQWTGGIGYTF TGCAGTGCTAGAGATGGTCAGTGGACAGGGGGTATCGGCTACACCTTC
TRBJ2-7 TRBV28 few TRBD2 CASTQRENEQYF TGTGCCAGCACTCAGCGGGAGAATGAGCAGTACTTC
TRBJ2-2 TRBV24-1 - - CATRAVNTGELFF TGTGCCACCAGGGCGGTGAACACCGGGGAGCTGTTTTTT
TRBJ2-3 TRBV29-1 - - CSVAVPPDTQYF TGCAGCGTTGCGGTGCCCCCAGATACGCAGTATTTT
TRBJ2-2 TRBV7-2 few TRBD2 CASTRTSGSSNTGELFF TGTGCCAGCACCCGGACTAGCGGGAGTTCCAACACCGGGGAGCTGTTTTTT
TRBJ2-1 TRBV19 - - CASSIILYNEQFF TGTGCCAGTAGTATAATCTTGTACAATGAGCAGTTCTTC
TRBJ1-4 TRBV12-3/TRBV12-4 - TRBD1 CASTGQGSNEKLFF TGTGCCAGCACCGGACAGGGATCTAATGAAAAACTGTTTTTT
TRBJ2-1 TRBV29-1 - TRBD2 CSVEVLLAGDEQFF TGCAGCGTTGAAGTACTTTTAGCGGGAGATGAGCAGTTCTTC
TRBJ1-3 TRBV12-3/TRBV12-4 few - CASSRSGWGSGNTIYF TGTGCCAGCAGCCGCTCTGGCTGGGGCTCTGGAAACACCATATATTTT
TRBJ2-1 TRBV2 - - CASSDPFNEQFF TGTGCCAGCAGTGACCCGTTCAATGAGCAGTTCTTC
TRBJ1-5 TRBV7-9 - TRBD1 CASSLQGADQPQHF TGTGCCAGCAGCTTACAGGGGGCGGATCAGCCCCAGCATTTT
TRBJ2-1 TRBV24-1 - TRBD1 CATSDRGDRRGYNEQFF TGTGCCACCAGTGACCGTGGGGACAGGAGAGGTTACAATGAGCAGTTCTTC
TRBJ2-7 TRBV12-3/TRBV12-4 - TRBD1 CASCRRGGAGTAYEQYF TGTGCCAGTTGTAGGCGAGGGGGCGCCGGGACAGCCTACGAGCAGTACTTC
TRBJ1-2 TRBV12-3/TRBV12-4 few TRBD1 CASRAGGNYGYTF TGTGCCAGCAGGGCAGGGGGCAACTATGGCTACACCTTC
TRBJ2-6 TRBV9 few TRBD1 CASSFSDRGGANVLTF TGTGCCAGCAGCTTCTCGGACAGGGGTGGGGCCAACGTCCTGACTTTC
TRBJ2-3 TRBV5-1 - - CASSSYSGFTDTQYF TGCGCCAGCAGCTCCTACAGCGGGTTCACAGATACGCAGTATTTT
TRBJ2-1 TRBV9 few TRBD2 CASSKIAGGAYNEQFF TGTGCCAGCAGCAAAATAGCGGGAGGCGCCTACAATGAGCAGTTCTTC
TRBJ2-1 TRBV20-1 - - CSGLGANEQFF TGCAGTGGCCTGGGGGCAAATGAGCAGTTCTTC
TRBJ2-3 TRBV27 - TRBD1 CASSTRTGDLDTQYF TGTGCCAGCAGTACTCGGACAGGGGATCTAGATACGCAGTATTTT
TRBJ2-5 TRBV3-1 few TRBD2 CASSQVRRGGSETQYF TGTGCCAGCAGCCAAGTGAGACGGGGGGGATCAGAGACCCAGTACTTC
TRBJ2-1 TRBV28 - - CASSSPTRAGPESSYNEQFF TGTGCCAGCAGTTCCCCGACACGGGCAGGGCCAGAAAGCTCCTACAATGAGCAGTTCTTC
TRBJ1-1 TRBV12-3/TRBV12-4 many TRBD1 CASSGQVNTEAFF TGTGCCAGCAGTGGACAGGTGAACACTGAAGCTTTCTTT
TRBJ2-1 TRBV28 - - CASSQAGIGDNEQFF TGTGCCAGCAGCCAAGCCGGGATTGGGGACAATGAGCAGTTCTTC
TRBJ2-1 TRBV12-3/TRBV12-4 - TRBD2 CTCSLPSRLGGRDYNEQFF TGTACCTGCAGTTTGCCCTCTCGTTTGGGCGGGAGGGACTACAATGAGCAGTTCTTC
TRBJ2-3 TRBV20-1 - TRBD2 CSASSGTSTDTQYF TGCAGTGCTAGTAGCGGGACTAGCACAGATACGCAGTATTTT
TRBJ2-2 TRBV27 - - CASSSPKNTGELFF TGTGCCAGCAGTTCACCAAAGAACACCGGGGAGCTGTTTTTT
TRBJ2-5 TRBV3-1 few - CASSPQAQETQYF TGTGCCAGCAGCCCCCAGGCCCAAGAGACCCAGTACTTC
TRBJ2-5 TRBV24-1 - TRBD1 CATSDARQGQETQYF TGTGCCACCAGTGACGCTAGACAGGGACAAGAGACCCAGTACTTC
TRBJ2-4 TRBV5-6 many - CASSLEGGAKNIQYF TGTGCCAGCAGCTTGGAAGGGGGTGCTAAAAACATTCAGTACTTC